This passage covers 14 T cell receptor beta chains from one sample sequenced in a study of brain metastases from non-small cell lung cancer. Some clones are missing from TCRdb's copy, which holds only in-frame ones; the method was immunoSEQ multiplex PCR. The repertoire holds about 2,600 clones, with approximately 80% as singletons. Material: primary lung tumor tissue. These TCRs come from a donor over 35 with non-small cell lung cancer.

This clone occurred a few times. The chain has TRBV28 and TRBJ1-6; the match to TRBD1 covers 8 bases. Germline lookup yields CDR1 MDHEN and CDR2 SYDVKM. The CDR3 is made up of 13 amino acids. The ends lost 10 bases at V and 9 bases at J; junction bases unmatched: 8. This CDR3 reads CATLGQGASPLHF. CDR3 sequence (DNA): TGTGCCACACTAGGACAGGGTGCTTCACCCCTCCACTTT.

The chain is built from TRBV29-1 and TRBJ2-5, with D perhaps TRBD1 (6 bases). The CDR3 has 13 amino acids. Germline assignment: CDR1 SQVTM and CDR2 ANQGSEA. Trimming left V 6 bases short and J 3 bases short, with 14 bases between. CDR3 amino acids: CSVGRTEEETQYF. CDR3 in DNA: TGCAGCGTGGGTCGGACAGAAGAAGAGACCCAGTACTTC.

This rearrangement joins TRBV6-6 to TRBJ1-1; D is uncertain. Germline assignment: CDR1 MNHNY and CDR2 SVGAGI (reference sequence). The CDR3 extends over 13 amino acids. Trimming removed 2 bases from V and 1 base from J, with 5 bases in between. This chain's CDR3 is CASSYLGNTEAFF. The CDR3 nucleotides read TGTGCCAGCAGTTACCTGGGGAACACTGAAGCTTTCTTT.

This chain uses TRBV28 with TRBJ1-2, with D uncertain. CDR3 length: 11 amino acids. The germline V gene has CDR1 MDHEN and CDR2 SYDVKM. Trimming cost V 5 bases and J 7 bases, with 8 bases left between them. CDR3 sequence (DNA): TGTGCCAGCAGTGGATTTGGTGGCTACACCTTC. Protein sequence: CASSGFGGYTF.

CDR3 protein: CASSSRTSGRASNEQFF. The CDR3 bases are TGTGCCAGCAGCTCAAGGACTAGCGGGAGGGCCAGTAATGAGCAGTTCTTC. This chain uses TRBV7-9 with TRBJ2-1; TRBD2 matches 15 bases. CDR3 length: 17 residues. The germline V gene encodes CDR1 SEHNR and CDR2 FQNEAQ (reference sequence). V trimming: 4 bases; J trimming: 7 bases; junction bases outside the gene matches: 8. The variable domain in full, with the rest retrieved from reference TRBV7-9 and TRBJ2-1, is DTGVSQNPRHKITKRGQNVTFRCDPISEHNRLYWYRQTLGQGPEFLTYFQNEAQLEKSRLLSDRFSAERPKGSFSTLEIQRTEQGDSAMYLCASSSRTSGRASNEQFFGPGTRLTVL.

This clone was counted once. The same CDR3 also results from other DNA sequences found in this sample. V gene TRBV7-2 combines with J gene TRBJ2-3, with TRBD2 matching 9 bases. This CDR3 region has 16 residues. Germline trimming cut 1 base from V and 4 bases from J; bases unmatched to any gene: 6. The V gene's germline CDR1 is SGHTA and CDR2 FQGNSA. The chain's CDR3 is CASSLGGGGAPDTQYF. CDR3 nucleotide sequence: TGTGCCAGCAGCTTAGGAGGCGGGGGGGCCCCAGATACGCAGTATTTT.

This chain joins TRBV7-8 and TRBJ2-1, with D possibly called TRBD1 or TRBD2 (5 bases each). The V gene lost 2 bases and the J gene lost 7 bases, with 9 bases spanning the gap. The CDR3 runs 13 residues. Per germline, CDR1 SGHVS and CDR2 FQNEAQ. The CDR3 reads CASSLFGGNEQFF. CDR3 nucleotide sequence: TGTGCCAGCAGCTTATTTGGGGGAAATGAGCAGTTCTTC.

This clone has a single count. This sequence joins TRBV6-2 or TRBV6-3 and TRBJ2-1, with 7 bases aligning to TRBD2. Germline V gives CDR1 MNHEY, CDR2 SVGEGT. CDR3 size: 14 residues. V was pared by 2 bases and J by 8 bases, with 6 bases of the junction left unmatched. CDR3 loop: CASSYPGRLDEQFF. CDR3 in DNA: TGTGCCAGCAGTTACCCCGGGAGGCTGGATGAGCAGTTCTTC.

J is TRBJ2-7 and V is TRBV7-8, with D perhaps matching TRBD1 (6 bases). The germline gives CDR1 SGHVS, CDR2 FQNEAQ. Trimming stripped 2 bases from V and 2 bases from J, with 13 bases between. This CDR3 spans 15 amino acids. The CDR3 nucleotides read TGTGCCAGCAGCTTAACCACAGGGATTCCCTACGAGCAGTACTTC. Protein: CASSLTTGIPYEQYF.

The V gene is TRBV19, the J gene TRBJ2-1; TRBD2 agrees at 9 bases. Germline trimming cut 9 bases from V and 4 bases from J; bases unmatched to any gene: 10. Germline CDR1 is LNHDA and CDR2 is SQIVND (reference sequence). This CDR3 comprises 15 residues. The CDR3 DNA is TGTGCCAGCACATGGGGGACTAGCAGATACAATGAGCAGTTCTTC. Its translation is CASTWGTSRYNEQFF.

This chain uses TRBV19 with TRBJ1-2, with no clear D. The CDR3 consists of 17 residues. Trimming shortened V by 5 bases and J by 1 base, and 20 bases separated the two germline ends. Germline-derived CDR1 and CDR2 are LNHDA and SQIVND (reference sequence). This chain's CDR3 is CASSVGKGRSHNYGYTF. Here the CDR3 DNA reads TGTGCCAGTAGTGTGGGGAAGGGCCGAAGCCATAACTATGGCTACACCTTC.

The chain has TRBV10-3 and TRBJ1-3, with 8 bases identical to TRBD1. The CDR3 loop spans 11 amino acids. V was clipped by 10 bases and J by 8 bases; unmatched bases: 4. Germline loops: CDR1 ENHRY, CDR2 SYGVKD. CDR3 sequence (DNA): TGTGCCACGGGACAGGATGACACCATATATTTT. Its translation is CATGQDDTIYF.

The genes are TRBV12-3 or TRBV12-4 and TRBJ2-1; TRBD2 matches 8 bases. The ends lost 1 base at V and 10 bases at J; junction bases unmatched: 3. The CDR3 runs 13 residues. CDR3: CASSLGGGWEQFF. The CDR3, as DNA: TGTGCCAGCAGTTTAGGCGGGGGGTGGGAGCAGTTCTTC.

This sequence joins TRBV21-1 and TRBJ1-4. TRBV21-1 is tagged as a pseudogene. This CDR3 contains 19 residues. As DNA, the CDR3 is TGTGCCAGCAGCAAGTTTCCCCCGGGACCACATGCAACTAATGAAAAACTGTTTTTT. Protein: CASSKFPPGPHATNEKLFF.